This entry describes one T cell receptor (beta chain). Antigen: not known. MiXCR was run by TCRdb on the 5' RACE reads, yielding one entry per CDR3 protein. The table has roughly 720,000 distinct CDR3 sequences, 18% seen once; the top ten hold 13%. These data are taken from a study of identical twins. V was pared by 4 bases and J by 2 bases, with 6 bases of the junction left unmatched. This CDR3 is 17 amino acids long. Germline V gives CDR1 LGHNA, CDR2 YSLEER. Study-wide findings and caveats: These conclusions were based on statistical analysis (cross-sectional, not following the same donors).

The sample also formed part of further work on T cells expressing NK-cell markers. From that paper: Seven of the eight sequenced donors were classified as HCMV-seropositive, and one was classified as seronegative.

The sample taken for sequencing was PBMCs. This TCR was recovered from a woman aged 18-30 years in good health. This chain joins TRBV4-3 and TRBJ2-7; 15 bases are shared with TRBD2. CDR3 bases: TGCGCCAGCAGCCTGGGGACTAGCGGGAGGCTTGCCTACGAGCAGTACTTC. It translates to CASSLGTSGRLAYEQYF.